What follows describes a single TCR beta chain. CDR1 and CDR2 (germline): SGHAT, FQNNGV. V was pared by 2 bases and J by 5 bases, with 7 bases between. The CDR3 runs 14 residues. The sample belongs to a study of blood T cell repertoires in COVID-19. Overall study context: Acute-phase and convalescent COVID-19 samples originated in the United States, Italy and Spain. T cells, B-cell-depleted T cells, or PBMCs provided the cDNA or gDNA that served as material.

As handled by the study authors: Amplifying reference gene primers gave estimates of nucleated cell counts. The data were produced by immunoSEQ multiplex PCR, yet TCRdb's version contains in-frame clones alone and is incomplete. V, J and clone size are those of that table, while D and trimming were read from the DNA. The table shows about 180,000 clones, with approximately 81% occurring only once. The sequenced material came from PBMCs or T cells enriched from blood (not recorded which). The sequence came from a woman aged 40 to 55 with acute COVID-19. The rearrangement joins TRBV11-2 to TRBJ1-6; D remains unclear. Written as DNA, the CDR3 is TGTGCCAGCAGCTTATCGGGGAATAATTCACCCCTCCACTTT. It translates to CASSLSGNNSPLHF.